A selection of T cell receptor beta chains follows, all from one sample in a study of CD4+ T cells in melanoma. TCRdb's copy holds only in-frame clones and misses some; the assay was immunoSEQ multiplex PCR. The sample has around 15,000 clones; about 66% are singletons. The sequencing input was cells from a culture (not recorded whether cultured in vitro). Source of these receptors: a human donor with melanoma. The CDR3 runs from the conserved cysteine through the conserved F or W. A D gene is named only where the DNA matches it firmly.

>-|TRBV7-9|TRBJ2-5
CASSTGGSGETQYF
>-|TRBV7-3|TRBJ1-1
CASDPRVNTEAFF
>-|TRBV7-9|TRBJ2-5
CASSEPLVRETQYF
>-|TRBV7-9|TRBJ1-2
CASSLSRDYGYTF
>-|TRBV2|TRBJ2-3
CASSIQGLTDTQYF
>TRBD1|TRBV5-1|TRBJ1-2
CASSSRGQENGYTF
>TRBD1|TRBV7-8|TRBJ1-5
CASSQGQASNQPQHF
>TRBD1|TRBV2|TRBJ1-2
CASSEGGGTGTAYGYTF
>TRBD1|TRBV5-1|TRBJ2-2
CASSFGQGFSGELFF
>-|TRBV10-2|TRBJ1-1
CASQQNTEAFF
>TRBD1|TRBV5-6|TRBJ1-1
CASIPRDRDTEAFF
>TRBD2|TRBV7-3|TRBJ2-3
CASSLESSGGPSTDTQYF
>TRBD2|TRBV7-3|TRBJ2-3
CASSVSGGETDTQYF
>-|TRBV29-1|TRBJ1-2
CSVNGYTF
>TRBD1|TRBV15|TRBJ1-5
CATSRGQGNQPQHF
>-|TRBV15|TRBJ2-1
CATSDQTGGGPQFF
>TRBD2|TRBV6-1|TRBJ2-3
CASKRGEQSDTQYF
>-|TRBV5-1|TRBJ2-1
CASSPGTLKAGQFF
>-|TRBV14|TRBJ2-1
CASSQGSGWEQFF
>-|TRBV6-1|TRBJ2-3
CASSEKRGGPDTQYF
>-|TRBV7-2|TRBJ1-2
CASSLVHSYGYTF
>-|TRBV28|TRBJ1-5
CASTYLLQGRDQPQHF
>-|TRBV4-1|TRBJ2-3
CASSQAPGPPPDTQYF
>-|TRBV4-1|TRBJ1-6
CASSDPTGSYNSPLHF
>-|TRBV20-1|TRBJ2-1
CSASRLAEQFF
>-|TRBV5-4|TRBJ2-3
CASSFKGGGRGYSTDTQYF
>-|TRBV7-9|TRBJ2-1
CASSPMRREQFF
>-|TRBV5-1|TRBJ2-4
CASSHPRPGKNIQYF
>TRBD1|TRBV5-8|TRBJ2-3
CASSWTGANTDTQYF
>-|TRBV7-9|TRBJ2-2
CASIAIAGGTGELFF
>TRBD2|TRBV5-4|TRBJ2-3
CASSLPSGGATDTQYF
>-|TRBV6-6|TRBJ1-6
CATAAHSPLHF
>TRBD1|TRBV7-3|TRBJ1-1
CASSMTGPNTEAFF
>TRBD1|TRBV11-2|TRBJ1-2
CASSLQQGANSNYGYTF
>-|TRBV18|TRBJ2-3
CASSPTVLTDTQYF
>-|TRBV4-1|TRBJ1-2
CASSPAGGTNYGYTF
>-|TRBV27|TRBJ1-1
CASSFGRMNTEAFF
>-|TRBV4-1|TRBJ2-7
CASSQLGQSYEQYF
>-|TRBV7-6|TRBJ2-1
CASSYQSYNEQFF
>-|TRBV18|TRBJ2-2
CASRRGAANTGELFF
>TRBD2|TRBV5-1|TRBJ2-3
CASSFGGGVLDTQYF
>-|TRBV19|TRBJ1-2
CASSIPQGFGYTF
>-|TRBV6-1|TRBJ1-2
CASSDRALSYGYTF
>TRBD1|TRBV18|TRBJ1-2
CASSPTGVGYGYTF
>TRBD1|TRBV19|TRBJ2-7
CASSNSRDRMTYEQYF
>-|TRBV28|TRBJ2-7
CASSSEGRSSYEQYF
>-|TRBV29-1|TRBJ2-1
CSVVIGLKFNEQFF
>-|TRBV11-3|TRBJ2-3
CASRGRNTDTQYF
>TRBD2|TRBV4-2|TRBJ2-3
CASSQPGLAGGPQEYF
>TRBD1|TRBV19|TRBJ2-6
CASAAGGGGANVLTF
>-|TRBV6-5|TRBJ2-7
CASSYSGVPPSYEQYF
>TRBD2|TRBV11-2|TRBJ2-5
CASSPTSGGGETQYF
>TRBD2|TRBV5-4|TRBJ2-3
CASSQARGDAVTDTQYF
>-|TRBV9|TRBJ1-2
CASSDLGYGYTF
>-|TRBV18|TRBJ2-5
CASSPGRRQETQYF
>-|TRBV6-1|TRBJ1-4
CASSGGGAGEKLFF
>TRBD1|TRBV11-1|TRBJ2-3
CASSQDRGRTDTQYF
>-|TRBV21-1|TRBJ2-7
CASLKRGNEQYF